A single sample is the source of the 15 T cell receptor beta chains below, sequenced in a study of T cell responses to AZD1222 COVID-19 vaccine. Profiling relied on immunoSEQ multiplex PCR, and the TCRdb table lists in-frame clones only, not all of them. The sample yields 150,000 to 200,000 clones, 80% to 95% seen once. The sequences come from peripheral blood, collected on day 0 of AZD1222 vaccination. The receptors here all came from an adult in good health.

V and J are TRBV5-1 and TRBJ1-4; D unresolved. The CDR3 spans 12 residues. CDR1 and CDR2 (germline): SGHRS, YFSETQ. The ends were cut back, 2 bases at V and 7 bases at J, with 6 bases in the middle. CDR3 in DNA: TGCGCCAGCAGCTTAGGAGGTGAAAAACTGTTTTTT. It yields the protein CASSLGGEKLFF.

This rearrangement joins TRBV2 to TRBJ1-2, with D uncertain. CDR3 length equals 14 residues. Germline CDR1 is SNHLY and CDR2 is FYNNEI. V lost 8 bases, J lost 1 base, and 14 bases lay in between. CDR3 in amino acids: CASRITWLNYGYTF. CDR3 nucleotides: TGTGCCAGCCGGATAACGTGGCTTAACTATGGCTACACCTTC. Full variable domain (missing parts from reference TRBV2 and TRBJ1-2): EPEVTQTPSHQVTQMGQEVILRCVPISNHLYFYWYRQILGQKVEFLVSFYNNEISEKSEIFDDQFSVERPDGSNFTLKIRSTKLEDSAMYFCASRITWLNYGYTFGSGTRLTVV.

The CDR3 nucleotides are TGTGCCAGCAGCCGTACAGGGGGCAGGACTGAAGCTTTCTTT. Translated, it gives CASSRTGGRTEAFF. This sequence joins TRBV11-1 and TRBJ1-1; 9 nucleotides match TRBD1. Germline CDR1 SGHAT, CDR2 FQDESV (reference sequence). J was trimmed by 5 bases and V by 5 bases; bases with no gene match: 6. The CDR3 spans 14 residues.

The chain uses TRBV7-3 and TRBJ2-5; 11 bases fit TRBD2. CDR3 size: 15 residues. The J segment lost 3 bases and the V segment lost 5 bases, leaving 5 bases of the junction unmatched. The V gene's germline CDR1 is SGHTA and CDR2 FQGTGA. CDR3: CASSPRGLAEETQYF. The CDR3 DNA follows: TGTGCCAGCAGCCCCCGGGGACTAGCGGAAGAGACCCAGTACTTC. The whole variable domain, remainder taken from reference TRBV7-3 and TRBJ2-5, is GAGVSQTPSNKVTEKGKYVELRCDPISGHTALYWYRQSLGQGPEFLIYFQGTGAADDSGLPNDRFFAVRPEGSVSTLKIQRTERGDSAVYLCASSPRGLAEETQYFGPGTRLLVL.

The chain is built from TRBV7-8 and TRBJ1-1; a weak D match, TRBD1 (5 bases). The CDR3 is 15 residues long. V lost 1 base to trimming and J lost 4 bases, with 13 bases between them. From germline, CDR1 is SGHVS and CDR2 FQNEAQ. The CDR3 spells CASSLVGGGATEAFF. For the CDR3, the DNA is TGTGCCAGCAGCTTAGTCGGGGGGGGTGCCACTGAAGCTTTCTTT.

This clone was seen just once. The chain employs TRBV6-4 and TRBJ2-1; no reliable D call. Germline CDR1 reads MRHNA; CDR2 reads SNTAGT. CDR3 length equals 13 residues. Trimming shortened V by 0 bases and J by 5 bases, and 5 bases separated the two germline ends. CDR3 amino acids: CASSDSGHNEQFF. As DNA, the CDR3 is TGTGCCAGCAGTGACTCCGGCCACAATGAGCAGTTCTTC.

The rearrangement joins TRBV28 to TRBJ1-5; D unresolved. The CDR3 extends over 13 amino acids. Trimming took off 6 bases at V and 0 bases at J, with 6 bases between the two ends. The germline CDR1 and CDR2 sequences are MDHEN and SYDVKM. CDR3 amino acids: CASRLGSNQPQHF. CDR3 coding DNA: TGTGCCAGCAGGTTGGGTAGCAATCAGCCCCAGCATTTT.

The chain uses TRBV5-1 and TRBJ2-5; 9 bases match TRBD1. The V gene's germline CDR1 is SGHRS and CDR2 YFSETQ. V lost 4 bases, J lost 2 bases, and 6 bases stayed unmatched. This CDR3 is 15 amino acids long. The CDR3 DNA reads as TGCGCCAGCAGCGATGGGACAGGGCTTCAAGAGACCCAGTACTTC. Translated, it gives CASSDGTGLQETQYF.

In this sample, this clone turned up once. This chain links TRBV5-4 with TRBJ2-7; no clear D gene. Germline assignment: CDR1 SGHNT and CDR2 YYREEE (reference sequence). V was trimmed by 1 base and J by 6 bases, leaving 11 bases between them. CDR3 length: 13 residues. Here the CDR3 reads CASSLPFGGEQYF. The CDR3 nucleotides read TGTGCCAGCAGCTTGCCATTCGGTGGCGAGCAGTACTTC.

CDR3 residues: CASRPDRNQPQHF. The CDR3 nucleotides are TGTGCCAGCAGACCTGACAGGAATCAGCCCCAGCATTTT. The rearrangement links TRBV6-5 to TRBJ1-5; TRBD1 is a possible D gene (6 bases). Germline lookup yields CDR1 MNHEY and CDR2 SVGAGI. The CDR3 covers 13 residues. The ends were cut back, 6 bases at V and 4 bases at J, with 10 bases in the middle.

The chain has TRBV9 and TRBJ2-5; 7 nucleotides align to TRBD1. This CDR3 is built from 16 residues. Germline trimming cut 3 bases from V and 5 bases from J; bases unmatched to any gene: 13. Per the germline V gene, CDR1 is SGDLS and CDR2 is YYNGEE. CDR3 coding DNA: TGTGCCAGCAGCGGGAGGACAGGCGTGGCGTGGGAGACCCAGTACTTC. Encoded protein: CASSGRTGVAWETQYF.

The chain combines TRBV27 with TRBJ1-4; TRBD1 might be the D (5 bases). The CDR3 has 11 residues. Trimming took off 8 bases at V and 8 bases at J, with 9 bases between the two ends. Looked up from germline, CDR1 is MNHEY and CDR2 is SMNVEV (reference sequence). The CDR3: CASAGGEKLFF. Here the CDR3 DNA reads TGTGCCAGCGCCGGGGGGGAAAAACTGTTTTTT.

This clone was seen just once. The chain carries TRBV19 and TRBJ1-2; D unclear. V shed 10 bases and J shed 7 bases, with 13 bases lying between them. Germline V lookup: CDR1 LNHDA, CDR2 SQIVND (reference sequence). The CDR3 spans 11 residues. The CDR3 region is CATIGDRGYTF. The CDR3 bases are TGTGCCACTATTGGGGATCGTGGCTACACCTTC.

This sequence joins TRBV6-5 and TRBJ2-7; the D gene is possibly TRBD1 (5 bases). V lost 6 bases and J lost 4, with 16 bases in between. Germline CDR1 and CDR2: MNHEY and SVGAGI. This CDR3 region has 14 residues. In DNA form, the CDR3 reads TGTGCCAGCAGACACAGGTATTCACGATACGAGCAGTACTTC. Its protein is CASRHRYSRYEQYF.

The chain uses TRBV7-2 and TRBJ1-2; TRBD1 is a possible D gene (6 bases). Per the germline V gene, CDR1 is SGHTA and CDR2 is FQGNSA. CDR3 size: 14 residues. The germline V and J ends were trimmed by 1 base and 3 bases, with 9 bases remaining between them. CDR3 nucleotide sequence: TGTGCCAGCAGCTTAGACGGGACACACTATGGCTACACCTTC. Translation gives CASSLDGTHYGYTF.